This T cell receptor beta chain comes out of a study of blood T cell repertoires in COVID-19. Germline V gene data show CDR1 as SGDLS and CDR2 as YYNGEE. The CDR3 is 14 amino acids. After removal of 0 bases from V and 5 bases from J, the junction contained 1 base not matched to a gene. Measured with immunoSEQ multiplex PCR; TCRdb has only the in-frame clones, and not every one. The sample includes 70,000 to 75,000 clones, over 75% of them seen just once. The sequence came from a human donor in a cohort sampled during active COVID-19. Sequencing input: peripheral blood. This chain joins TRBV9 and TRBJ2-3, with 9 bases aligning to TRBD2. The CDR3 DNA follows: TGTGCCAGCAGCGTAGTAGCGGGAGTAGATACGCAGTATTTT. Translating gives CASSVVAGVDTQYF.